Detailed here is one TCR beta chain. The target antigen is unknown. The ends were cut back, 4 bases at V and 3 bases at J, with 10 bases in the middle. Germline CDR1 SGDLS, CDR2 YYNGEE. The CDR3 loop spans 13 amino acids. Method: immunoSEQ multiplex PCR; TCRdb's copy keeps in-frame clones and lacks some. The sample yields around 82,000 clones, roughly 88% seen once. The sample originates from a study of OX40 agonist ivuxolimab in advanced cancers. Study conclusions and caveats: On average, CD8+ T cells showed a greater number of expanded clones than CD4+.

The gene calls are TRBV9 and TRBJ2-5; possible D gene TRBD1, 5 bases. This sequence originates from an adult with an advanced solid tumor such as melanoma, head and neck, liver or kidney cancer. The material sequenced was CD4+ or CD8+ T cells sorted from blood, taken in a trial of the OX40 agonist ivuxolimab. CDR3 protein: CASSYLTEETQYF. CDR3 coding DNA: TGTGCCAGCAGCTACCTGACAGAAGAGACCCAGTACTTC.